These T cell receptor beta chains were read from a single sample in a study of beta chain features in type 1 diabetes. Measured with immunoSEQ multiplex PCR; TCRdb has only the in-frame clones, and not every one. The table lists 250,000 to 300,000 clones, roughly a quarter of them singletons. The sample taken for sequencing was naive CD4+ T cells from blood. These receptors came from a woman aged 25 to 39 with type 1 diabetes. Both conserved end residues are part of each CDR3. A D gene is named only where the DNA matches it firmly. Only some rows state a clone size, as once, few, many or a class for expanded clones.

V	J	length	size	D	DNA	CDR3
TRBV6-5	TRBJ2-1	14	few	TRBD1	TGTGCCACCGGACAGGTGGTGGCTGGCGATGAGCAGTTCTTC	CATGQVVAGDEQFF
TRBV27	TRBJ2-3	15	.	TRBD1	TGTGCCAGCAGTTTATTGGGACAGGGGGTAGATACGCAGTATTTT	CASSLLGQGVDTQYF
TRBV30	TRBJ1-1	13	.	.	TGTGCCTGGAGTGGTCAGATGAACACTGAAGCTTTCTTT	CAWSGQMNTEAFF
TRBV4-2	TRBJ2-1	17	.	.	TGTGCCAGCAGCCCAGATCCCGGAGGTAGTCGGTACAATGAGCAGTTCTTC	CASSPDPGGSRYNEQFF
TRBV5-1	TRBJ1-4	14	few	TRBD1	TGCGCCAGCAGTAGCGGACAGGGGGATGAAAAACTGTTTTTT	CASSSGQGDEKLFF
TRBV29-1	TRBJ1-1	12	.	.	TGCAGCGCTGCGGGTGGAATCACTGAAGCTTTCTTT	CSAAGGITEAFF
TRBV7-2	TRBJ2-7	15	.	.	TGTGCCAGCAGCTTAGTTTCTACGAGCTCCTACGAGCAGTACTTC	CASSLVSTSSYEQYF
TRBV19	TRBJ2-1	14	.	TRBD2	TGTGCCAGTAGTATTACTAGCGGGAACAATGAGCAGTTCTTC	CASSITSGNNEQFF
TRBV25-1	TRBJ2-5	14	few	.	TGTGCCAGCAGTGAATTCTCAGGGTGGGAGACCCAGTACTTC	CASSEFSGWETQYF
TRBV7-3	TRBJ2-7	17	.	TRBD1	TGTGCCAGCAGCCCACAACCCGGGACAGGGAATTCCTACGAGCAGTACTTC	CASSPQPGTGNSYEQYF
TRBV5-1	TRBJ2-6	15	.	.	TGCGCCAGCAGCTTGCAGAACTCTGGGGCCAACGTCCTGACTTTC	CASSLQNSGANVLTF
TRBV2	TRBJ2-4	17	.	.	TGTGCCAGCAGTGAAGCATTCGACAGATTAGCCAAAAACATTCAGTACTTC	CASSEAFDRLAKNIQYF